A selection of T cell receptor beta chains follows, all from one sample in a study of T cell responses to AZD1222 COVID-19 vaccine. Some clones are missing from TCRdb's copy, which holds only in-frame ones; the method was immunoSEQ multiplex PCR. The sample yields 110,000 to 150,000 clones, roughly 93% seen once. The sequencing here drew on peripheral blood, taken on day 0 of AZD1222 vaccination. These receptors originate from an adult in good health. Each CDR3 is given with its conserved first and last residue. The order of the fields is J gene, D gene, clone size, V gene, CDR3 protein, CDR3 DNA. A D gene is named only where the DNA matches it firmly. Part of the rows lack a size; the others show once, few, many or a class for expanded clones.

>TRBJ1-1|TRBD1|.|TRBV5-1
CASSFSLAGGSTEAFF
TGCGCCAGCAGCTTCTCTTTGGCAGGGGGGAGCACTGAAGCTTTCTTT
>TRBJ2-1|TRBD2|.|TRBV9
CASSLAGGTYNEQFF
TGTGCCAGCAGCTTAGCGGGAGGGACCTACAATGAGCAGTTCTTC
>TRBJ1-2|.|.|TRBV5-6
CASSLGVRVYGYTF
TGTGCCAGCAGCCTGGGGGTCAGGGTCTATGGCTACACCTTC
>TRBJ1-1|.|.|TRBV18
CASSPRRGLENTEAFF
TGTGCCAGCTCACCAAGGCGGGGGCTAGAGAACACTGAAGCTTTCTTT
>TRBJ2-7|TRBD2|once|TRBV7-9
CASSPTSGRASEQYF
TGTGCCAGCAGCCCGACTAGCGGGAGGGCCAGCGAGCAGTACTTC
>TRBJ2-7|TRBD2|.|TRBV10-3
CAISEISGSSYEQYF
TGTGCCATCAGTGAGATTAGCGGGAGCTCCTACGAGCAGTACTTC
>TRBJ1-5|.|once|TRBV19
CASSIPGGNQPQHF
TGTGCCAGTAGTATACCCGGGGGCAATCAGCCCCAGCATTTT
>TRBJ2-7|.|.|TRBV19
CASSKRLPSYEQYF
TGTGCCAGTAGTAAGCGACTACCCTCCTACGAGCAGTACTTC
>TRBJ1-5|.|.|TRBV2
CASSPQGLQPQHF
TGTGCCAGCAGTCCGCAGGGGCTTCAGCCCCAGCATTTT
>TRBJ1-5|.|.|TRBV30
CAWSSVGGINQPQHF
TGTGCCTGGAGTAGCGTAGGAGGGATCAATCAGCCCCAGCATTTT
>TRBJ1-2|.|.|TRBV28
CASSLADPWSGYTF
TGTGCCAGCAGTTTGGCGGACCCTTGGAGTGGCTACACCTTC
>TRBJ2-7|TRBD2|.|TRBV10-2
CASSVIGSGTYEQYF
TGCGCCAGCAGTGTGATTGGTAGCGGGACCTACGAGCAGTACTTC
>TRBJ2-7|.|.|TRBV2
CASSPLQGDYEQYF
TGTGCCAGCTCTCCCCTACAAGGCGACTACGAGCAGTACTTC
>TRBJ2-1|.|.|TRBV29-1
CSVENSGTGNNEQFF
TGCAGCGTTGAAAATTCTGGGACTGGCAACAATGAGCAGTTCTTC
>TRBJ1-5|TRBD1|.|TRBV19
CASSMGTGFQHF
TGTGCCAGTAGTATGGGGACAGGGTTCCAGCATTTT
>TRBJ2-5|TRBD2|.|TRBV11-2
CASSLDLSSGRSAQTQYF
TGTGCCAGCAGCTTAGATCTTTCTAGCGGGAGGTCCGCGCAGACCCAGTACTTC
>TRBJ2-3|TRBD2|.|TRBV27
CASRGLAGTDTQYF
TGTGCCAGCAGGGGACTAGCCGGGACAGATACGCAGTATTTT
>TRBJ1-6|.|.|TRBV5-5
CASSLEVWSGEDNSPLHF
TGTGCCAGCAGCTTGGAAGTTTGGTCCGGGGAAGATAATTCACCCCTCCACTTT
>TRBJ2-1|.|.|TRBV5-4
CASSLGGGAAYNEQFF
TGTGCCAGCAGCTTGGGTGGGGGAGCAGCCTACAATGAGCAGTTCTTC
>TRBJ1-6|.|.|TRBV9
CASSVGQGGSPLHF
TGTGCCAGCAGCGTAGGTCAGGGAGGCTCACCCCTCCACTTT
>TRBJ1-1|.|.|TRBV6-5
CASRSGSFEAFF
TGTGCCAGCAGGTCAGGGAGTTTTGAAGCTTTCTTT
>TRBJ1-6|.|.|TRBV18
CASSPQGANSPLHF
TGTGCCAGCTCACCACAAGGGGCCAATTCACCCCTCCACTTT